This TCR beta chain was profiled in a study of cytomegalovirus exposure and HLA in healthy donors. Overall study: Researchers previously reported finding about 110 million unique TCR beta sequences from roughly 170 million T cells. Broader study findings: TCR beta V- and J-gene trimming, according to a later analysis, was linked to a missense DCLRE1C variant.

V shed 6 bases, J shed 4 bases, and the junction held 4 bases outside the gene matches. Germline CDR1 and CDR2: ENHRY and SYGVKD. This CDR3 spans 13 amino acids. Donors consisted of healthy bone marrow donors. Regarding this clone: Its antigen remains unidentified.

Primers included in the PCR were 60 Vbeta and 13 Jbeta primers. Methods used by the authors: About 12 million of some 80 million unique TCR beta chains were shared, per a later count. Method: immunoSEQ multiplex PCR; TCRdb's copy keeps in-frame clones and lacks some. The D gene and trimming were derived from the DNA, and the V and J assignments and clone size from that table. The sample yields approximately 160,000 clones, 65% to 70% seen once. Sample: PBMCs. The chain combines TRBV10-3 with TRBJ1-1; 8 positions match TRBD1. This TCR was recovered from a woman under 30 in good health and CMV-seropositive. This CDR3 reads CAISPTGVTEAFF. The DNA for the CDR3 is TGTGCCATCAGCCCGACAGGGGTCACTGAAGCTTTCTTT.